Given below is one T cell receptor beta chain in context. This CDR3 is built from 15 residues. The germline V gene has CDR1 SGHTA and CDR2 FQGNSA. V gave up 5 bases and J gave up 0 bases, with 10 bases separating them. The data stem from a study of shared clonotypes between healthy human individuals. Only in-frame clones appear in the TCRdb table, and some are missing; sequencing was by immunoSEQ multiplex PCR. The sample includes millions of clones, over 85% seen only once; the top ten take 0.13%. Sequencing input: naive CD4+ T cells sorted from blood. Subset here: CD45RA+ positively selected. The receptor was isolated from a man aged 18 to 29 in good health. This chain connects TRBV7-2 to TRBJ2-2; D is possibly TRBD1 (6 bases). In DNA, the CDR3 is TGTGCCAGCAGCCTGGGACACACGAACACCGGGGAGCTGTTTTTT. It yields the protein CASSLGHTNTGELFF.